The entry below describes one T cell receptor beta chain. As yet, its antigen is unknown. TCRdb's table, derived via immunoSEQ multiplex PCR, lists solely in-frame clones and lacks some. The data contain roughly 51,000 clones, 70% to 90% of them singletons. J lost 4 bases, V lost 6 bases, and 4 bases had no gene match. Germline V gene sequence: CDR1 LGHDT, CDR2 YNNKEL (reference sequence). There are 13 residues in the CDR3. The data originate from a study of T cell responses to AZD1222 COVID-19 vaccine. Overall study results and limits: Mapped onto spike, vaccine-associated CD4 TCRs spanned it and were dominant at 160-218 and 743-854. Clonal diversity was possibly underestimated, and white British individuals and females predominated among donors. Epitopes outside B.1.351 and B.1.1.7 mutated regions reportedly drew nearly half of spike TCRs. The study identified only five to seven AZD1222 recipients as seropositive at baseline.

The source of this sequence is an adult who received the AZD1222 COVID-19 vaccine. This sequence joins TRBV3-1 (or the pseudogene TRBV3-2) and TRBJ2-7; 9 positions match TRBD1. The sample in question was peripheral blood, obtained 28 days after the second AZD1222 dose. The CDR3 sequence: CASRQGASYEQYF. The DNA for the CDR3 is TGTGCCAGCAGACAGGGGGCGTCGTACGAGCAGTACTTC.